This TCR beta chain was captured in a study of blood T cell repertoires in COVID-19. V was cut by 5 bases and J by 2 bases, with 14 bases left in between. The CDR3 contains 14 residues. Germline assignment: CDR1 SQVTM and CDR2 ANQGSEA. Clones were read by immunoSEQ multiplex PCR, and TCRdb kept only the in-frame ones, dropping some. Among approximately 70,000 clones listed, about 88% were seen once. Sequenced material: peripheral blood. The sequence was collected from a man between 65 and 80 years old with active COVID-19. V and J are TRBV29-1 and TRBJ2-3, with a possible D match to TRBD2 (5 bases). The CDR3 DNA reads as TGCAGCGTTTTCCTAGCAGAAGCCACAGATACGCAGTATTTT. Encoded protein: CSVFLAEATDTQYF.